The 27 T cell receptor beta chains below come from one sample, sequenced in a study. Via MiXCR, TCRdb re-called the 5' RACE reads, giving one row per CDR3 protein. The table has about 9,100 distinct CDR3 sequences, roughly 60% seen once. The sequencing sample was made of tumor-infiltrating memory CD4+ T cells sorted from the breast tumor. Subset denoted: memory CD4+ T cells, CD4+CD45RO+CD25-. All receptors derive from a female donor with breast cancer.

The chain joins TRBV5-5 to TRBJ1-2, with 8 bases matching TRBD1. From germline, CDR1 is SGHKS and CDR2 YYEKEE (reference sequence). The CDR3 runs to 14 residues. Trimming removed 4 bases from V and 3 bases from J; junction bases left unmatched: 5. This CDR3 reads CASSVDRADYGYTF. In nucleotides, the CDR3 is TGTGCCAGCAGCGTGGACAGGGCGGACTATGGCTACACCTTC.

The rearrangement joins TRBV12-3 or TRBV12-4 to TRBJ2-1, with 11 bases that match TRBD2. The CDR3 is 13 amino acids. V lost 5 bases to trimming and J lost 7 bases; unmatched junction nucleotides: 1. CDR3: CASSTSGRNEQFF. For the CDR3, the DNA is TGTGCCAGCAGTACTAGCGGGAGAAATGAGCAGTTCTTC.

By share, this clonotype counts as medium-sized. The genes are TRBV12-3 or TRBV12-4 and TRBJ1-5; no reliable D call. V was trimmed by 6 bases and J by 9 bases, leaving 18 bases between them. The CDR3 extends over 14 amino acids. CDR3: CASSSDLGLAPQHF. In DNA, the CDR3 is TGTGCCAGCAGCTCCGACTTGGGCCTGGCGCCCCAGCATTTT.

This chain connects TRBV20-1 to TRBJ2-3; 10 bases line up with TRBD2. CDR1 is DFQATT, CDR2 SNEGSKA, per germline (reference sequence). The CDR3 has 12 amino acids. The trim removed 6 bases at V and 9 bases at J, leaving 6 bases unmatched. The CDR3 region is CSALIAGGTQYF. DNA of the CDR3: TGCAGTGCCCTGATAGCGGGGGGAACGCAGTATTTT.

The chain recombines TRBV29-1 with TRBJ2-5; 7 bases map to TRBD1. The CDR3 is made up of 13 amino acids. Germline V gives CDR1 SQVTM, CDR2 ANQGSEA. V lost 3 bases, J lost 6 bases, and 7 bases stayed unmatched. In DNA, the CDR3 is TGCAGCGTTGATCCAGGGGGTGGAAAGACCCAGTACTTC. Amino acid sequence: CSVDPGGGKTQYF. The full variable domain, completed using reference TRBV29-1 and TRBJ2-5, is SAVISQKPSRDICQRGTSLTIQCQVDSQVTMMFWYRQQPGQSLTLIATANQGSEATYESGFVIDKFPISRPNLTFSTLTVSNMSPEDSSIYLCSVDPGGGKTQYFGPGTRLLVL.

The rearrangement uses TRBV20-1 and TRBJ1-2; TRBD1 agrees at 11 bases. The length of the CDR3 is 17 residues. Looked up from germline, CDR1 is DFQATT and CDR2 is SNEGSKA (reference sequence). The CDR3 loop reads CRAQGGLPGQGDYGYTF. The CDR3 bases are TGCAGGGCCCAGGGCGGATTACCGGGACAGGGGGACTATGGCTACACCTTC.

The chain recombines TRBV10-3 with TRBJ1-2, with D tentatively TRBD1 (6 bases). CDR1 ENHRY and CDR2 SYGVKD come from the germline V gene. The V and J ends lost 0 bases and 1 base respectively, with 12 bases between them. CDR3 length equals 16 residues. CDR3 region: CAISESYSGDNYGYTF. The CDR3 DNA is TGTGCCATCAGTGAGTCGTATTCAGGGGATAACTATGGCTACACCTTC.

There are a few counts of this clonotype. J is TRBJ2-5 and V is TRBV5-1; D is perhaps TRBD1 or TRBD2 (5 bases each). Trimming stripped 0 bases from V and 5 bases from J, with 8 bases between. The CDR3 totals 13 residues. CDR1 SGHRS and CDR2 YFSETQ come from the germline V gene. For the CDR3, the DNA is TGCGCCAGCAGCTTGGAAGGGGAGGAGACCCAGTACTTC. It specifies CASSLEGEETQYF.

For this clonotype: At one end, the junction sequence differs from germline, possibly due to a read error. The chain recombines TRBV29-1 with TRBJ1-4, with D uncertain. This CDR3 comprises 13 residues. Germline V gives CDR1 SQVTM, CDR2 ANQGSEA. The CDR3 protein is CSVEVGSNEKLLF. CDR3 sequence (DNA): TGCAGCGTTGAGGTGGGGTCTAATGAAAAACTGCTTTTT.

The table lists this clonotype with a count of one. V usage is TRBV7-2 and J usage is TRBJ2-7, with 13 bases matching TRBD2. This CDR3 has 15 residues. CDR1 is SGHTA and CDR2 is FQGNSA in the germline V gene. V lost 5 bases to trimming and J lost 5 bases; unmatched junction nucleotides: 6. CDR3 region: CASSLGLAGRNEQYF. CDR3 DNA sequence: TGTGCCAGCAGCCTGGGACTAGCGGGAAGGAACGAGCAGTACTTC.

This clonotype was counted a few times. The gene calls are TRBV30 and TRBJ2-3; TRBD2 agrees at 10 bases. Germline CDR1 GTSNPN, CDR2 SVGIG (reference sequence). Trimming took 5 bases from V and 5 from J; bases not matched to a gene: 1. This CDR3 is 12 amino acids long. CDR3: CAWRLAGDTQYF. The CDR3 bases are TGTGCCTGGCGACTAGCGGGAGATACGCAGTATTTT.

The rearrangement joins TRBV6-5 to TRBJ2-5; D is perhaps TRBD1 (6 bases). CDR1 and CDR2 from the germline V gene are MNHEY and SVGAGI. The CDR3 has 13 residues. V gave up 5 bases and J gave up 6 bases, with 13 bases separating them. The CDR3 reads CASSPVRGQTQYF. CDR3 nucleotides: TGTGCCAGCAGTCCGGTCAGGGGTCAGACCCAGTACTTC.

The chain uses TRBV29-1 and TRBJ2-3; 9 positions match TRBD1. The CDR3 is 14 amino acids. Losses at the gene ends were 2 bases for V and 1 base for J; bases not matched to a gene: 1. Germline values: CDR1 SQVTM, CDR2 ANQGSEA. CDR3 nucleotide sequence: TGCAGCGTTGAACGACAGGGGGGCACAGATACGCAGTATTTT. It is translated as CSVERQGGTDTQYF.

In this sample, this clonotype turned up a few times. The V call is TRBV20-1, the J call TRBJ1-2, with D perhaps TRBD1 (5 bases). In germline, CDR1 is DFQATT, CDR2 SNEGSKA (reference sequence). The CDR3 length is 14 residues. Between the trimmed V and J ends, which lost 3 bases and 0 bases, there was a span of 11 bases. The CDR3 is CSASSQGSNYGYTF. CDR3 sequence (DNA): TGCAGTGCTAGTTCTCAGGGTTCTAACTATGGCTACACCTTC.

A remark on this clonotype: One end of the junction is discordant with germline, which a read error may explain. CDR3 nucleotide sequence: TGTACCAGCAGCCAAGATTTTGCCGACGAGCAGTACTTC. Amino acid sequence: CTSSQDFADEQYF. The V and J genes are TRBV14 and TRBJ2-7; D gene uncertain. The germline CDR1 and CDR2 sequences are SGHDN and FVKESK. The CDR3 extends over 13 amino acids.

The rearrangement uses TRBV6-6 and TRBJ1-6; perhaps TRBD1 as D (6 bases). The CDR3 extends over 16 amino acids. CDR1 and CDR2 from the germline V gene are MNHNY and SVGAGI (reference sequence). With 5 bases removed from V and 10 bases from J, the gap between germline ends came to 21 bases. This CDR3 reads CASSHPQGKEESPLHF. CDR3 DNA: TGTGCCAGCAGTCACCCTCAGGGGAAGGAGGAATCACCCCTCCACTTT.

This clonotype was counted only a few times. The gene calls are TRBV10-3 and TRBJ2-3; possibly TRBD1 for D (7 bases). The germline V gene encodes CDR1 ENHRY and CDR2 SYGVKD. The V end was cut by 6 bases, the J end by 2 bases, with 15 bases between. The CDR3 runs 15 residues. The DNA for the CDR3 is TGTGCCATCAGGGAGGGGGCGCGGGACACAGATACGCAGTATTTT. The encoded protein is CAIREGARDTDTQYF.

The chain carries TRBV5-1 and TRBJ2-7; TRBD1 might be the D (6 bases). The CDR3 contains 14 residues. The V gene lost 0 bases and the J gene lost 4 bases, with 11 bases spanning the gap. CDR1 and CDR2 (germline): SGHRS, YFSETQ. CDR3 sequence: CASSLGGQQYEQYF. In nucleotides, the CDR3 is TGCGCCAGCAGCTTGGGCGGACAGCAGTACGAGCAGTACTTC.

This clonotype showed up just a few times. The chain recombines TRBV4-1 with TRBJ1-5; no definite D call. V shed 3 bases and J shed 1 base, with 10 bases lying between them. This CDR3 has 15 amino acids. Germline lookup yields CDR1 MGHRA and CDR2 YSYEKL. As DNA, the CDR3 is TGCGCCAGCAGCCAGCCACGACGGAGCAATCAGCCCCAGCATTTT. As protein: CASSQPRRSNQPQHF.

Comment on this clonotype: Sequence at one end of the junction differs from germline and may be a read error. The rearrangement joins TRBV7-2 to TRBJ1-5, with D possibly matching TRBD1 (6 bases). This CDR3 spans 13 amino acids. The V gene's germline CDR1 is SGHTA and CDR2 FQGNSA. The CDR3 region has the DNA TGCGCCAGCAGCTCGATAGGGGGACAGCCCCAGCATTTT. As protein: CASSSIGGQPQHF. Full variable domain (rest looked up from reference TRBV7-2 and TRBJ1-5): GAGVSQSPSNKVTEKGKDVELRCDPISGHTALYWYRQSLGQGLEFLIYFQGNSAPDKSGLPSDRFSAERTGGSVSTLTIQRTQQEDSAVYLCASSSIGGQPQHFGDGTRLSIL.

The rearrangement joins TRBV7-3 to TRBJ2-1, with 10 bases aligning to TRBD2. From germline, CDR1 is SGHTA and CDR2 FQGTGA. CDR3 size: 16 residues. V gave up 2 bases and J gave up 7 bases; unmatched junction bases: 8. CDR3 DNA: TGTGCCAGCAGCTTATCAACAGCGGGGGGGCGAAATGAGCAGTTCTTC. This encodes CASSLSTAGGRNEQFF.

V usage is TRBV9 and J usage is TRBJ2-7; D is uncertain. Trimming removed 4 bases at V and 1 base at J, with 12 bases between. Germline-derived CDR1 and CDR2 are SGDLS and YYNGEE. This CDR3 is 14 amino acids long. CDR3 residues: CASSPDGPSYEQYF. CDR3 nucleotide sequence: TGTGCCAGCAGCCCGGACGGACCTTCCTACGAGCAGTACTTC.

The sample holds a few counts of this clonotype. The chain joins TRBV20-1 to TRBJ2-7, with 8 bases aligning to TRBD1. V lost 6 bases to trimming and J lost 2 bases; unmatched junction nucleotides: 6. The CDR3 is 13 residues long. CDR1 and CDR2 from the germline V gene are DFQATT and SNEGSKA (reference sequence). The CDR3 DNA reads TGCAGTGCAACGGACAGGGAGCCCTACGAGCAGTACTTC. It yields the protein CSATDREPYEQYF.

The genes are TRBV30 and TRBJ2-3, with 8 positions matching TRBD2. The CDR3 has 15 residues. Germline V gene lookup returns CDR1 GTSNPN and CDR2 SVGIG (reference sequence). Germline trimming cut 0 bases from V and 0 bases from J; bases unmatched to any gene: 2. The CDR3 nucleotides read TGTGCCTGGAGTGTAGCGGGGGCTAGCACAGATACGCAGTATTTT. Amino acid sequence: CAWSVAGASTDTQYF.

This chain uses TRBV4-2 with TRBJ2-3; D is uncertain. This CDR3 has 13 residues. Germline V gene data show CDR1 as LGHNA and CDR2 as YNFKEQ. V was trimmed by 4 bases and J by 1 base, leaving 6 bases between them. The chain's CDR3 is CASSPLGTDTQYF. The CDR3 nucleotides read TGTGCCAGCAGCCCCCTCGGCACAGATACGCAGTATTTT.

V usage is TRBV6-5 and J usage is TRBJ2-1; D is possibly TRBD2 (5 bases). The length of the CDR3 is 11 residues. V shed 7 bases and J shed 10 bases, with 11 bases lying between them. Looked up from germline, CDR1 is MNHEY and CDR2 is SVGAGI. CDR3 sequence: CASIDGVEQFF. The CDR3 nucleotides are TGTGCCAGCATCGACGGGGTAGAGCAGTTCTTC.

This rearrangement joins TRBV29-1 to TRBJ1-3; D remains unclear. The V gene lost 4 bases and the J gene lost 1 base, with 11 bases spanning the gap. CDR1 and CDR2 (germline): SQVTM, ANQGSEA. This CDR3 region has 14 residues. The CDR3 sequence is CSVAPTMSGNTIYF. CDR3 DNA sequence: TGCAGCGTTGCCCCGACTATGTCTGGAAACACCATATATTTT.